The 15 T cell receptor beta chains below all came from one sample that was sequenced in a study of long-term antiretroviral therapy in people with HIV. Run at survey level, the immunoSEQ assay was version v3.0. Measured with immunoSEQ multiplex PCR; TCRdb has only the in-frame clones, and not every one. The table has about 6,600 clones, roughly 74% seen once; the top ten hold approximately 8.3%. Sequenced material: unsorted PBMCs, taken 0.1 years before starting antiretroviral therapy. The receptors here all came from a man between 18 and 35 years old with HIV.

The chain employs TRBV11-3 and TRBJ2-2; D is possibly TRBD2 (6 bases). V lost 4 bases, J lost 7 bases, and 10 bases lay in between. The CDR3 is made up of 13 amino acids. The germline V gene encodes CDR1 SGHNT and CDR2 YENEEA. The CDR3 DNA reads as TGTGCCAGCAGCTCCGGGGGAGACGGGGAGCTGTTTTTT. Its protein product is CASSSGGDGELFF.

Remarks on this clone: Germline and junction disagree at one end, which may indicate a read error. The V gene is TRBV11-2, the J gene TRBJ1-4; D is ambiguous. The length of the CDR3 is 13 residues. CDR1 is SGHAT, CDR2 FQNNGV, per germline. In nucleotides, the CDR3 is TGTGCCAGCAGCATAGACCCGAATGAAAAACTGTTTTTT. As protein: CASSIDPNEKLFF.

This clone was picked up one time. The chain has TRBV14 and TRBJ2-6, with a possible D match to TRBD1 (6 bases). Germline lookup yields CDR1 SGHDN and CDR2 FVKESK. V gave up 3 bases and J gave up 2 bases, with 11 bases separating them. The CDR3 spans 16 residues. The CDR3 loop reads CASSHQGLPGANVLTF. DNA of the CDR3: TGTGCCAGCAGCCATCAGGGGTTACCTGGGGCCAACGTCCTGACTTTC. Together with reference TRBV14 and TRBJ2-6, the CDR3 gives the full variable domain: EAGVTQFPSHSVIEKGQTVTLRCDPISGHDNLYWYRRVMGKEIKFLLHFVKESKQDESGMPNNRFLAERTGGTYSTLKVQPAELEDSGVYFCASSHQGLPGANVLTFGAGSRLTVL.

The chain employs TRBV6-5 and TRBJ2-1; the D call may be TRBD1 or TRBD2 (6 bases each). CDR1 is MNHEY, CDR2 SVGAGI, per germline. V was trimmed by 2 bases and J by 1 base, leaving 9 bases between them. This CDR3 is 15 amino acids long. CDR3 amino acids: CASSYGGQSYNEQFF. As DNA, the CDR3 is TGTGCCAGCAGTTACGGGGGGCAGTCCTACAATGAGCAGTTCTTC.

This clone has only one observation. The J gene is TRBJ1-5, the V gene TRBV6-5, with D perhaps TRBD1 (6 bases). Germline lookup yields CDR1 MNHEY and CDR2 SVGAGI. Deletions cut 6 bases from V and 2 bases from J, with 14 bases between. The CDR3 is 15 residues long. The CDR3 here is CASSRDTGGNQPQHF. The CDR3 DNA reads TGTGCCAGCAGCCGGGACACTGGGGGCAATCAGCCCCAGCATTTT.

This rearrangement joins TRBV5-1 to TRBJ2-5, with D possibly matching TRBD2 (6 bases). V was clipped by 0 bases and J by 2 bases, with 14 bases between them. Germline V gene data show CDR1 as SGHRS and CDR2 as YFSETQ. The CDR3 runs to 16 residues. The CDR3 loop reads CASSLGLRGTQETQYF. The DNA of the CDR3 is TGCGCCAGCAGCTTGGGGCTTCGGGGGACTCAAGAGACCCAGTACTTC.

This clone was detected only a few times. J is TRBJ2-2 and V is TRBV6-4; D might be TRBD2 (5 bases). Trimming removed 0 bases at V and 5 bases at J, with 7 bases between. This CDR3 spans 14 amino acids. The germline gives CDR1 MRHNA, CDR2 SNTAGT. The CDR3 sequence is CASSDSPGTGELFF. The CDR3 DNA reads as TGTGCCAGCAGTGACTCGCCGGGGACCGGGGAGCTGTTTTTT.

The chain couples TRBV28 to TRBJ2-3; 11 positions agree with TRBD2. This CDR3 comprises 19 residues. J gave up 5 bases and V 2 bases, and 15 bases lay outside the gene matches. CDR1 and CDR2 from the germline V gene are MDHEN and SYDVKM. CDR3 DNA: TGTGCCAGCAGTTTACCCCATTTCAAACTAGCGGGGGTAGGAGATACGCAGTATTTT. Its translation: CASSLPHFKLAGVGDTQYF.

The chain uses TRBV29-1 and TRBJ2-2; maybe TRBD1 (6 bases). The CDR3 covers 13 residues. CDR1 and CDR2 (germline): SQVTM, ANQGSEA. The CDR3 DNA reads TGCACCATCAGGGGAGTGAACACCGGGGAGCTGTTTTTT. Protein sequence: CTIRGVNTGELFF.

V usage is TRBV19 and J usage is TRBJ2-7; D tentatively fits TRBD1 or TRBD2 (5 bases each). Per the germline V gene, CDR1 is LNHDA and CDR2 is SQIVND (reference sequence). Trimming removed 2 bases from V and 0 bases from J, with 17 bases in between. The CDR3 loop spans 17 amino acids. CDR3 amino acids: CASSINPGRASSYEQYF. CDR3 sequence (DNA): TGTGCCAGTAGTATAAACCCGGGACGTGCGAGCTCCTACGAGCAGTACTTC.

The V and J genes are TRBV19 and TRBJ1-6, with a tentative D call TRBD1 (6 bases). Trimming cost V 7 bases and J 7 bases, with 14 bases left between them. This CDR3 has 14 amino acids. CDR1 and CDR2 from the germline V gene are LNHDA and SQIVND (reference sequence). DNA of the CDR3: TGTGCCAGTACGTGGGGACACCAAAATTCACCCCTCCACTTT. Protein product: CASTWGHQNSPLHF.

The chain employs TRBV2 and TRBJ2-7; TRBD1 or TRBD2 may be the D gene (6 bases each). Germline CDR1 is SNHLY and CDR2 is FYNNEI. The V gene lost 6 bases and the J gene lost 2 bases, with 11 bases spanning the gap. CDR3 length: 13 residues. For the CDR3, the DNA is TGTGCCAGCAGGCCCCGGGGGCCCTACGAGCAGTACTTC. It translates to CASRPRGPYEQYF. The full variable domain, completed using reference TRBV2 and TRBJ2-7, is EPEVTQTPSHQVTQMGQEVILRCVPISNHLYFYWYRQILGQKVEFLVSFYNNEISEKSEIFDDQFSVERPDGSNFTLKIRSTKLEDSAMYFCASRPRGPYEQYFGPGTRLTVT.

V and J are TRBV6-1 and TRBJ1-4, with TRBD1 matching over 8 bases. Germline-derived CDR1 and CDR2 are MNHNS and SASEGT. V dropped 6 bases and J dropped 13; count of bases not matched to a gene: 16. The CDR3 sequence is 15 residues long. The CDR3 reads CASSALDREGEGLFF. The CDR3, as DNA: TGTGCCAGCAGCGCCCTGGACAGGGAGGGTGAGGGACTGTTTTTT.

This chain connects TRBV5-1 to TRBJ1-1, with D possibly TRBD1 on 5 matching bases. Per the germline V gene, CDR1 is SGHRS and CDR2 is YFSETQ. V was pared by 4 bases and J by 4 bases, with 17 bases between. This CDR3 contains 15 residues. The CDR3 coding sequence is TGCGCCAGCAGCACCGCCAGGGAGAAGGGCACTGAAGCTTTCTTT. As protein: CASSTAREKGTEAFF. The full variable domain, completed using reference TRBV5-1 and TRBJ1-1, is KAGVTQTPRYLIKTRGQQVTLSCSPISGHRSVSWYQQTPGQGLQFLFEYFSETQRNKGNFPGRFSGRQFSNSRSEMNVSTLELGDSALYLCASSTAREKGTEAFFGQGTRLTVV.

J is TRBJ2-7 and V is TRBV6-1, with TRBD2 identical over 7 bases. The CDR3 sequence is 11 residues long. CDR1 MNHNS and CDR2 SASEGT come from the germline V gene. CDR3: CSGGPHYEQYF. The CDR3 nucleotides read TGTTCGGGGGGTCCTCACTACGAGCAGTACTTC.